The 3 T cell receptor beta chains below come from one sample, sequenced in a study of cytomegalovirus exposure and HLA in healthy donors (dated by TCRdb to the late 2010s). The method was the immunoSEQ multiplex PCR assay. For the multiplex PCR, a mixture combining 60 forward primers for TCR Vbeta segments and 13 reverse primers for TCR Jbeta segments was used. TCRdb mirrors the immuneACCESS table, restricted to in-frame sequences. Some clones are absent from its copies; in checked studies, under half trace to an unresolved V gene, and the reason for the others is unknown. A total of 230,000 or so clones appear in this sample, 80% to 95% of them only once. The top ten clonotypes cover about 1.7% of the sample. The sequenced sample consisted of PBMCs. These receptors were taken from a girl aged 2-10 years in good health and CMV-seronegative.

The chain recombines TRBV19 with TRBJ1-4; TRBD1 aligns across 8 bases. The CDR3 contains 15 residues. Germline loops: CDR1 LNHDA, CDR2 SQIVND (reference sequence). V lost 6 bases to trimming and J lost 7 bases; unmatched junction nucleotides: 10. In nucleotides, the CDR3 is TGTGCCAGTAGCACCGCAGGGGGCGTAGGTGAAAAACTGTTTTTT. Its translation: CASSTAGGVGEKLFF.

The chain carries TRBV30 and TRBJ2-7; 7 bases align to TRBD1. CDR1 is GTSNPN and CDR2 is SVGIG in the germline V gene (reference sequence). The CDR3 is 13 residues long. With V trimmed by 2 bases and J by 2 bases, 3 bases remained unmatched. CDR3 protein: CAWSRDSTYEQYF. DNA of the CDR3: TGTGCCTGGAGTCGGGACAGCACCTACGAGCAGTACTTC.

This chain uses TRBV29-1 with TRBJ2-7; 8 positions agree with TRBD2. With V trimmed by 0 bases and J by 3 bases, 4 bases remained unmatched. Germline lookup yields CDR1 SQVTM and CDR2 ANQGSEA. This CDR3 region has 14 residues. CDR3 nucleotides: TGCAGCGTTGAAGATCACAGCGGGAGCTACGAGCAGTACTTC. It encodes CSVEDHSGSYEQYF.